A single sample is the source of the 5 T cell receptor beta chains below, sequenced in a study of cytomegalovirus exposure and HLA in healthy donors. 13 Jbeta primers and 60 Vbeta primers were used for the PCR. The data were produced by immunoSEQ multiplex PCR, yet TCRdb's version contains in-frame clones alone and is incomplete. Here the sample spans some 130,000 clones, over 60% being singletons. What was sequenced was PBMCs. These receptor sequences come from a man aged 30-40 years in good health and CMV-seronegative.

This rearrangement joins TRBV7-8 to TRBJ2-2, with no clear D. The V gene's germline CDR1 is SGHVS and CDR2 FQNEAQ. The CDR3 sequence is 15 residues long. With 0 bases removed from V and 2 bases from J, the gap between germline ends came to 7 bases. The chain's CDR3 is CASSLALLNTGELFF. The CDR3 coding sequence is TGTGCCAGCAGCTTAGCCCTATTAAACACCGGGGAGCTGTTTTTT.

V is TRBV18 and J is TRBJ1-5, with 8 bases fitting TRBD1. The CDR3 is 12 residues long. In germline, CDR1 is KGHSH, CDR2 LQKENI. V gave up 3 bases and J gave up 12 bases; unmatched junction bases: 4. The CDR3 loop reads CASSPVTGDQHF. CDR3 nucleotide sequence: TGTGCCAGCTCACCGGTGACAGGGGACCAGCATTTT.

Notes on this clone: Other DNA sequences of this sample code for an identical CDR3. The chain carries TRBV28 and TRBJ2-7; the match to TRBD1 covers 12 bases. Looked up from germline, CDR1 is MDHEN and CDR2 is SYDVKM. This CDR3 contains 15 residues. The V gene end was trimmed by 5 bases and the J gene end by 4 bases; junction bases not matched to a gene: 6. The CDR3 is CASSPGQGAEYEQYF. The CDR3 nucleotides read TGTGCCAGCAGTCCGGGACAGGGGGCGGAATACGAGCAGTACTTC. The complete variable domain, with remaining parts taken from reference TRBV28 and TRBJ2-7, reads DVKVTQSSRYLVKRTGEKVFLECVQDMDHENMFWYRQDPGLGLRLIYFSYDVKMKEKGDIPEGYSVSREKKERFSLILESASTNQTSMYLCASSPGQGAEYEQYFGPGTRLTVT.

The V gene is TRBV7-6, the J gene TRBJ2-1; perhaps TRBD2 as D (5 bases). This CDR3 spans 14 amino acids. Germline CDR1 and CDR2: SGHVS and FNYEAQ. Deletions cut 2 bases from V and 0 bases from J, with 5 bases between. CDR3 sequence reads: CASSLTSSYNEQFF. The CDR3 DNA is TGTGCCAGCAGCTTAACTAGCTCCTACAATGAGCAGTTCTTC. The whole variable domain, remainder taken from reference TRBV7-6 and TRBJ2-1, is GAGVSQSPRYKVTKRGQDVALRCDPISGHVSLYWYRQALGQGPEFLTYFNYEAQQDKSGLPNDRFSAERPEGSISTLTIQRTEQRDSAMYRCASSLTSSYNEQFFGPGTRLTVL.

The chain carries TRBV7-9 and TRBJ1-2; D perhaps matches TRBD1 (6 bases). CDR1 and CDR2 (germline): SEHNR, FQNEAQ (reference sequence). This CDR3 contains 14 residues. V was clipped by 6 bases and J by 2 bases, with 13 bases between them. The CDR3 coding sequence is TGTGCCAGCAGTTCCCCGGGACACAACTATGGCTACACCTTC. Protein sequence: CASSSPGHNYGYTF.